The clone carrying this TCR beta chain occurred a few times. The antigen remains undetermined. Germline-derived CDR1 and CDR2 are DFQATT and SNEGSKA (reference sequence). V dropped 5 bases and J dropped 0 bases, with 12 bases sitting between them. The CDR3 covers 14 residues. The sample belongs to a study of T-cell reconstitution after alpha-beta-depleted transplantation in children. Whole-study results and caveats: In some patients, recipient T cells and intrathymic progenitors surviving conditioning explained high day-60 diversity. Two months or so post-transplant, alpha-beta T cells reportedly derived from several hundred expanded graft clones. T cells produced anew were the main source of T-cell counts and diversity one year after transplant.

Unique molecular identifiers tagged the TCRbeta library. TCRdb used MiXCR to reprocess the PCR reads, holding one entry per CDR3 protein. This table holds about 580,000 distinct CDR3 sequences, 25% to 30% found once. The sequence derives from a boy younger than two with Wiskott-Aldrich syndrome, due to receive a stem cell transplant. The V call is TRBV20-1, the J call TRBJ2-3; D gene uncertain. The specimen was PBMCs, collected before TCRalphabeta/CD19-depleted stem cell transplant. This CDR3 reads CSAFWTASTDTQYF. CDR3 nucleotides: TGCAGTGCTTTTTGGACGGCTAGCACAGATACGCAGTATTTT.